These T cell receptor beta chains were read from a single sample in a study of T cell responses to AZD1222 COVID-19 vaccine. The table came from immunoSEQ multiplex PCR; TCRdb's copy has only in-frame clones and leaves some out. Altogether roughly 120,000 clones are present, around 94% being singletons, with the ten largest covering over 2.5%. The sequencing used peripheral blood, collected on day 0 of AZD1222 vaccination. The receptors originated from an adult in good health. CDR3s leave out the opening cysteine and the closing phenylalanine or tryptophan.

j_call v_call cdr3_aa
TRBJ1-1 TRBV28 ASSLIGGGLNTEAF
TRBJ1-2 TRBV19 ASSISRGPGGYT
TRBJ1-3 TRBV15 ATSRAPSHPGNTIY
TRBJ1-3 TRBV18 ASSPDYGGPNPGNTIY
TRBJ2-1 TRBV2 ASGVAYNEQF
TRBJ2-2 TRBV18 ASSPLWQTNTGELF
TRBJ1-1 TRBV14 ASSQVEIAEAF
TRBJ1-1 TRBV7-8 ASSSYRGRGNTEAF
TRBJ2-3 TRBV9 ASSVGVRADTQY
TRBJ1-6 TRBV5-4 ASSFFLPGYNSPLH
TRBJ2-3 TRBV19 ASKVSGGTDTQY
TRBJ2-1 TRBV28 ASTRSVGQEQF
TRBJ1-1 TRBV5-1 AFRGVNTEAF
TRBJ1-5 TRBV27 AAGWGVEQPQH
TRBJ1-2 TRBV12-3/TRBV12-4 ASSPIGNYGYT
TRBJ2-1 TRBV5-4 ASSLGGGSLYNEQF
TRBJ1-2 TRBV19 ASSHGVNYGYT
TRBJ2-3 TRBV27 ASSSGAIRANTQY
TRBJ1-2 TRBV7-8 ASSLAQFRDLRSYGYT
TRBJ2-3 TRBV9 ASSSGGVVTDTQY
TRBJ2-4 TRBV20-1 SANHLDIQY
TRBJ2-2 TRBV19 ASLFRGDTGELF
TRBJ2-1 TRBV19 ASSRARYNNEQF
TRBJ1-2 TRBV27 ASSLSAAEGYT
TRBJ1-1 TRBV5-4 ASSTDRANTEAF
TRBJ1-3 TRBV28 ASSFGGGGNTIY
TRBJ1-1 TRBV7-9 ASSLQGPSNTEAF
TRBJ1-4 TRBV28 ASFSLSTGAEKLF
TRBJ2-3 TRBV27 ASSLFGATDTQY
TRBJ1-3 TRBV10-1 ASSERGQGVTGNTIY
TRBJ1-4 TRBV6-6 ASRGTVATNEKLF
TRBJ1-2 TRBV30 AWSRLTGSGYT
TRBJ2-3 TRBV5-1 ASSARDRSSDTQY
TRBJ1-1 TRBV19 ASSIDLETSGRRTEAF
TRBJ1-1 TRBV5-1 ASSGQGLNTEAF
TRBJ2-5 TRBV19 ASSGRWETQY
TRBJ2-1 TRBV4-2 ASSQETGGSNEQF
TRBJ2-7 TRBV5-4 ASSLQDEQY
TRBJ2-7 TRBV30 AWSASYEQY
TRBJ2-1 TRBV20-1 RTSEYNEQF
TRBJ2-3 TRBV5-1 ASSSQGHSTDTQY
TRBJ1-5 TRBV4-1 ASSQEKNQPQH
TRBJ2-7 TRBV5-1 ASSLGNGSPSYEQY